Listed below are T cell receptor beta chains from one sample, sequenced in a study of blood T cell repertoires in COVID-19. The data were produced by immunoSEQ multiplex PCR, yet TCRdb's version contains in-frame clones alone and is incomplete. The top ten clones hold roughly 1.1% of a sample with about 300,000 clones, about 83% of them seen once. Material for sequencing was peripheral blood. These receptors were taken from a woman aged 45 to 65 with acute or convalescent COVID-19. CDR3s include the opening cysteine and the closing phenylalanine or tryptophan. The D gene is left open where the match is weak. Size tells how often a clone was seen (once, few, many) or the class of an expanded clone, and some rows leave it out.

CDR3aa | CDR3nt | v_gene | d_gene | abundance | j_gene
CASRYSGGQVTANEQFF | TGTGCCAGCAGGTACTCCGGGGGACAGGTGACCGCCAATGAGCAGTTCTTC | TRBV5-4 | TRBD1 | NA | TRBJ2-1
CASSRQGSPGNTIYF | TGTGCCAGCAGCCGACAGGGGAGTCCTGGAAACACCATATATTTT | TRBV2 | TRBD1 | NA | TRBJ1-3
CASSRTDENYYMNTEAFF | TGTGCCAGCTCACGGACAGACGAGAACTATTACATGAACACTGAAGCTTTCTTT | TRBV18 | NA | NA | TRBJ1-1
CASSQDKSGDRAGETQYF | TGCGCCAGCAGCCAAGATAAAAGTGGCGACAGGGCTGGGGAGACCCAGTACTTC | TRBV4-1 | TRBD1 | NA | TRBJ2-5
CASSYGAGQYNEQFF | TGTGCCAGCAGTTACGGGGCGGGGCAGTACAATGAGCAGTTCTTC | TRBV6-2/TRBV6-3 | NA | NA | TRBJ2-1
CAISEILASNTGELFF | TGTGCCATCAGTGAGATACTAGCGTCGAACACCGGGGAGCTGTTTTTT | TRBV10-3 | TRBD2 | NA | TRBJ2-2
CASSEGRSNQPQHF | TGTGCCAGCAGTGAAGGGAGGAGCAATCAGCCCCAGCATTTT | TRBV2 | NA | NA | TRBJ1-5
CASSLDGGSSGANVLTF | TGTGCCAGCAGCTTGGATGGGGGGAGCTCTGGGGCCAACGTCCTGACTTTC | TRBV7-9 | NA | NA | TRBJ2-6
CASKLGDTQYF | TGTGCCAGCAAACTTGGAGATACGCAGTATTTT | TRBV11-2 | NA | few | TRBJ2-3
CASSEYENEQFF | TGTGCCAGCAGCGAGTACGAGAATGAGCAGTTCTTC | TRBV2 | NA | NA | TRBJ2-1
CSVLTGGGTEAFF | TGCAGCGTCCTGACAGGGGGGGGGACTGAAGCTTTCTTT | TRBV29-1 | TRBD1 | NA | TRBJ1-1
CASWRDTKDGYTF | TGTGCCAGCTGGCGAGACACGAAAGATGGCTACACCTTC | TRBV2 | NA | NA | TRBJ1-2
CASSTPRGETGNTIYF | TGTGCCAGTAGTACCCCCCGGGGGGAGACTGGAAACACCATATATTTT | TRBV19 | NA | NA | TRBJ1-3
CASMGPSGGTDTQYF | TGTGCCAGCATGGGACCCTCGGGAGGGACAGATACGCAGTATTTT | TRBV6-5 | TRBD2 | NA | TRBJ2-3
CASRPMRANTEAFF | TGTGCCAGCAGACCCATGCGGGCGAACACTGAAGCTTTCTTT | TRBV5-5 | NA | NA | TRBJ1-1
CAWSGTSGAREQFF | TGTGCCTGGTCCGGGACTAGCGGGGCCCGGGAGCAGTTCTTC | TRBV30 | TRBD2 | NA | TRBJ2-1
CASSLDGDYGYTF | TGTGCCAGCAGCTTAGACGGGGACTATGGCTACACCTTC | TRBV7-9 | NA | NA | TRBJ1-2
CASSRQGQGPAFF | TGTGCCAGCAGCCGCCAGGGACAGGGTCCAGCTTTCTTT | TRBV5-4 | TRBD1 | NA | TRBJ1-1
CASSLSFSSETQYF | TGTGCCAGCAGCTTATCTTTTTCGTCCGAGACCCAGTACTTC | TRBV7-2 | NA | NA | TRBJ2-5
CASSRDRAENEKLFF | TGTGCCAGTAGTCGAGACAGGGCCGAAAATGAAAAACTGTTTTTT | TRBV19 | TRBD1 | NA | TRBJ1-4
CASRDRGPNTEAFF | TGTGCCAGCAGGGACAGGGGGCCGAACACTGAAGCTTTCTTT | TRBV6-5 | TRBD1 | NA | TRBJ1-1
CASPAGTSGAHNEQFF | TGTGCCAGCCCTGCTGGGACTAGCGGGGCTCACAATGAGCAGTTCTTC | TRBV5-4 | TRBD2 | NA | TRBJ2-1
CASSFRRGTRDNEQFF | TGTGCCAGCAGCTTCAGAAGGGGGACTAGGGACAATGAGCAGTTCTTC | TRBV5-6 | TRBD2 | NA | TRBJ2-1
CASSLVLPSTDTQYF | TGCGCCAGCAGCTTGGTGCTACCTAGCACAGATACGCAGTATTTT | TRBV5-1 | NA | NA | TRBJ2-3
CASSLDRGSMASTDTQYF | TGTGCCAGCAGCTTAGATCGAGGGTCTATGGCGAGCACAGATACGCAGTATTTT | TRBV11-2 | NA | NA | TRBJ2-3
CASSLELRGPQHF | TGTGCCAGCAGTTTGGAGCTTCGTGGGCCCCAGCATTTT | TRBV12-3/TRBV12-4 | NA | NA | TRBJ1-5
CASSEDSRLVSTQHF | TGCGCCAGCAGCGAGGACAGCCGGCTGGTGTCGACCCAGCATTTT | TRBV5-1 | NA | NA | TRBJ1-5
CASSLILMGQQETQYF | TGCGCCAGCAGCTTGATCTTGATGGGGCAGCAAGAGACCCAGTACTTC | TRBV5-1 | NA | once | TRBJ2-5
CASSYGGERRKAFF | TGTGCCAGCAGTTACGGCGGGGAACGTCGGAAAGCTTTCTTT | TRBV6-2/TRBV6-3 | NA | NA | TRBJ1-1
CASRDQTGGSGTEAFF | TGCGCCAGCAGGGACCAAACAGGGGGCTCGGGCACTGAAGCTTTCTTT | TRBV5-1 | TRBD1 | NA | TRBJ1-1
CASSPHTGTAYYGYTF | TGTGCCAGCAGTCCCCACACCGGGACAGCTTACTATGGCTACACCTTC | TRBV2 | TRBD1 | NA | TRBJ1-2
CASSIGRTGRVDTQYF | TGTGCCAGTAGTATTGGCAGGACAGGGCGCGTAGATACGCAGTATTTT | TRBV19 | TRBD1 | few | TRBJ2-3
CASSIQGPNYGYTF | TGTGCCAGCAGTATACAGGGGCCTAACTATGGCTACACCTTC | TRBV2 | TRBD1 | NA | TRBJ1-2
CATSRGTGRDGYTF | TGTGCCACCAGCAGAGGGACAGGGAGAGATGGCTACACCTTC | TRBV15 | TRBD1 | few | TRBJ1-2
CATLGGVNTEAFF | TGTGCTACCTTAGGGGGAGTGAACACTGAAGCTTTCTTT | TRBV12-5 | NA | NA | TRBJ1-1
CACYRDSNEKLFF | TGTGCCTGTTACCGGGACAGTAATGAAAAACTGTTTTTT | TRBV30 | TRBD1 | NA | TRBJ1-4
CASSPFQETQYF | TGTGCCAGCAGCCCCTTCCAAGAGACCCAGTACTTC | TRBV7-8 | NA | NA | TRBJ2-5
CASSQAGTLNTEAFF | TGCGCCAGCAGCCAAGCCGGGACATTGAACACTGAAGCTTTCTTT | TRBV4-1 | NA | few | TRBJ1-1
CASSLTGYDNYGYTF | TGCGCCAGCAGCTTGACAGGCTACGATAACTATGGCTACACCTTC | TRBV5-1 | NA | NA | TRBJ1-2
CASSFGGNTEAFF | TGTGCCAGCAGTTTCGGCGGGAACACTGAAGCTTTCTTT | TRBV12-3/TRBV12-4 | NA | NA | TRBJ1-1
CATSDPTGGYYGYTF | TGTGCCACCAGTGACCCGACAGGGGGCTACTATGGCTACACCTTC | TRBV24-1 | TRBD1 | NA | TRBJ1-2
CASSISGGAGETQYF | TGTGCCAGCAGCATTAGCGGGGGGGCTGGCGAGACCCAGTACTTC | TRBV5-6 | TRBD2 | NA | TRBJ2-5
CASSPSGNTDTQYF | TGTGCCAGCAGCCCAAGCGGGAACACAGATACGCAGTATTTT | TRBV5-4 | TRBD2 | NA | TRBJ2-3
CASSLDQVGGEQYF | TGCGCCAGCAGCTTGGATCAGGTAGGAGGCGAGCAGTACTTC | TRBV5-1 | NA | few | TRBJ2-7
CATRTSGGYNEQFF | TGTGCCACCCGGACTAGCGGGGGTTACAATGAGCAGTTCTTC | TRBV10-3 | TRBD2 | NA | TRBJ2-1